This is a list of T cell receptor beta chains from one sample in a study of T cells expressing NK-cell markers. TCRdb reanalyzed the 5' RACE reads, giving one entry per CDR3 protein sequence and no DNA. The sample has roughly 350,000 distinct CDR3 sequences. The sequenced sample was blood T cells: a sorted CD56 or NKG2C T cell subset, CD4+ or CD8+ T cells, or bulk PBMC T cells (not recorded which). The receptors here all came from a man aged 18-69 years in good health. Both conserved end residues are part of each CDR3.

TRBJ2-2	TRBV4-1	16	CASSQGAEINTGELFF
TRBJ1-2	TRBV3-1	14	CASSPRDRALGVHF
TRBJ2-1	TRBV7-2	19	CASSLGLLLAGGSYNEQFF
TRBJ1-2	TRBV19	14	CASSIQRPNYGYTF
TRBJ2-1	TRBV18	17	CASSPNTGGVKYNEQFF
TRBJ2-7	TRBV3-1	14	CASSQQGFQNEQYF
TRBJ2-2	TRBV29-1	15	CSVRGGFAGTGELFF
TRBJ2-4	TRBV14	15	CASSLGDWAKNIQYF
TRBJ2-2	TRBV21-1	18	CASSKALSDRTNTGELFF
TRBJ2-4	TRBV7-8	14	CASSFRGRENIQYF
TRBJ2-2	TRBV11-2	13	CASSLTGPRELFF
TRBJ1-2	TRBV2	13	CASSDNLNYGYTF
TRBJ2-2	TRBV27	15	CASSFRWAPTGELFF
TRBJ1-3	TRBV2	15	CASSGQGISGNTIYF
TRBJ2-1	TRBV5-1	16	CASSLTTGGVGNEQFF
TRBJ1-1	TRBV5-1	14	CASSMDSDHTEAFF
TRBJ1-4	TRBV28	15	CASSFTDSRNEKLFF
TRBJ1-1	TRBV3-1	13	CASSQTARTEAFF
TRBJ2-7	TRBV5-6	17	CASSLVFSGQGSHEQYF
TRBJ2-7	TRBV6-1	16	CASSPDGQGLDYEQYF
TRBJ2-3	TRBV14	17	CASSSRVMAGSTDTQYF
TRBJ2-3	TRBV24-1	14	CATPGQGDTDTQYF
TRBJ2-1	TRBV6-2/TRBV6-3	15	CASSYRDSRRHEQFF
TRBJ2-7	TRBV4-2	13	CASSSQTGYEQYF
TRBJ1-1	TRBV4-2	15	CASSQVLGGNTEAFF
TRBJ2-3	TRBV19	16	CASSQRQRGGGDTQYF
TRBJ1-2	TRBV6-5	15	CASSYSQGADYGYTF
TRBJ2-2	TRBV5-1	13	CASSRRGAGELFF
TRBJ1-5	TRBV2	15	CASRRNRNSNQPQHF
TRBJ2-7	TRBV27	13	CASSFQGAGEQYF
TRBJ2-4	TRBV12-3/TRBV12-4	15	CASSTRGQRKGIQYF
TRBJ2-7	TRBV25-1	14	CASSEHAGQYEQYF
TRBJ2-7	TRBV6-2/TRBV6-3	15	CASSYFVGGSYEQYF
TRBJ1-5	TRBV12-3/TRBV12-4	12	CASRRAGTTQHF
TRBJ2-7	TRBV5-1	14	CASSFRGNSYEQYF
TRBJ2-2	TRBV20-1	15	CSAERGGRHTGELFF
TRBJ1-2	TRBV19	13	CASSTRTDYGYTF
TRBJ2-3	TRBV7-2	14	CASSPRGVVDTQYF
TRBJ1-2	TRBV4-1	14	CASSQDPGWGGYTF
TRBJ2-1	TRBV6-5	14	CASSYYSGKSEQFF
TRBJ2-3	TRBV6-1	14	CASSGPTGTDTQYF
TRBJ2-1	TRBV7-2	17	CASSLGSTSGGYNEQFF
TRBJ2-7	TRBV6-1	15	CASSGTGTGEYEQYF
TRBJ2-5	TRBV6-1	14	CASSSVVHKETQYF
TRBJ2-7	TRBV6-5	14	CASSFPGQGIEQYF
TRBJ1-5	TRBV20-1	15	CSARSHRRKNQPQHF
TRBJ1-4	TRBV12-3/TRBV12-4	13	CASSLPNRAKLFF
TRBJ1-5	TRBV12-5	15	CASGLLNRDGQPQHF
TRBJ2-3	TRBV2	12	CASNRGLDTQYF
TRBJ2-7	TRBV6-1	13	CASSVEGGWEQYF
TRBJ2-7	TRBV5-4	14	CASSRTGQAYEQYF